This T cell receptor (beta chain) was captured by sequencing in a study of blood T cell repertoires in COVID-19. Study summary: COVID-19 samples from acute and convalescent phases originated in the United States, Italy and Spain. PBMCs, B-cell-depleted T cells, or T cells provided the cDNA or gDNA that made up the material.

This CDR3 has 15 amino acids. Deletions cut 0 bases from V and 7 bases from J, with 12 bases between. Germline CDR1 and CDR2: LGHNA and YSLEER. In the original workflow: It was from reference gene primer amplification that nucleated cell counts were estimated. Only in-frame clones appear in the TCRdb table, and some are missing; sequencing was by immunoSEQ multiplex PCR. V and J calls and clone size are those listed in that table; D and trimming were worked out from the DNA. The sample lists more than 55,000 clones, around 85% occurring once. The sample taken for sequencing was peripheral blood. This chain connects TRBV4-3 to TRBJ1-4; the D is unclear. The receptor comes from a man in his fifties or sixties with active COVID-19. CDR3 sequence: CASSQDPVRGEKLFF. CDR3 DNA: TGCGCCAGCAGCCAAGATCCAGTCCGGGGTGAAAAACTGTTTTTT.